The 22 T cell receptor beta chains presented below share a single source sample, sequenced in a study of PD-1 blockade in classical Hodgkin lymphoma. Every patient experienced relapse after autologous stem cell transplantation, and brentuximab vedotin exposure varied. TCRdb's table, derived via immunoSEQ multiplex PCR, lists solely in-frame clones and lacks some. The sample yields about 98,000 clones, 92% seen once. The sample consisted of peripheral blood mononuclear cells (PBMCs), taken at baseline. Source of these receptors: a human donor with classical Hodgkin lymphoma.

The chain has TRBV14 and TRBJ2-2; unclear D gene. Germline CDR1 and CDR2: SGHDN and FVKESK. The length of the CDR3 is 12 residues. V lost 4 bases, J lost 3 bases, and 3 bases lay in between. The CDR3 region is CASSPHTGELFF. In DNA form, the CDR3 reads TGTGCCAGCAGCCCCCACACCGGGGAGCTGTTTTTT. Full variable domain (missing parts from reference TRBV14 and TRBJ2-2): EAGVTQFPSHSVIEKGQTVTLRCDPISGHDNLYWYRRVMGKEIKFLLHFVKESKQDESGMPNNRFLAERTGGTYSTLKVQPAELEDSGVYFCASSPHTGELFFGEGSRLTVL.

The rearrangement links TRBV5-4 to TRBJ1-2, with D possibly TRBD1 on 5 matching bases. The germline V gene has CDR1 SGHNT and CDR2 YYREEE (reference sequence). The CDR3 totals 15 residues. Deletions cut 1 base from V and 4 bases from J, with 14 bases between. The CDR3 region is CASSLSWSGSYGYTF. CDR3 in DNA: TGTGCCAGCAGCTTGTCATGGTCAGGGTCCTATGGCTACACCTTC.

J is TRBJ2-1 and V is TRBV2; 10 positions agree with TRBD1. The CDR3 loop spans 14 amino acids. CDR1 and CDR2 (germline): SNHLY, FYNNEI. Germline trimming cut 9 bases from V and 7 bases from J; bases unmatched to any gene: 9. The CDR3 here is CASKTGGAGNEQFF. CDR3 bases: TGTGCCAGTAAGACAGGGGGCGCGGGGAATGAGCAGTTCTTC.

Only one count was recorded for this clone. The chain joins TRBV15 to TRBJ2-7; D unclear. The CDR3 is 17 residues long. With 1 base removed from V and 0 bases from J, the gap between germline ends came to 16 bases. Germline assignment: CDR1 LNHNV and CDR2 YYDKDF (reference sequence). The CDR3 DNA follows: TGTGCCACCAGCAGAGCAGGTTCTTACGCATTCTCCTACGAGCAGTACTTC. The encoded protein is CATSRAGSYAFSYEQYF.

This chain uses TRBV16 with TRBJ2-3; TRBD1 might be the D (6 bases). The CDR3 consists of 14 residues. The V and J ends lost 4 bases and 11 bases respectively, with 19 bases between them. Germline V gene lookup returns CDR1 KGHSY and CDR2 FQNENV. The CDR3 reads CASSLSLGQGKQYF. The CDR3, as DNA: TGTGCCAGCAGCCTATCATTGGGTCAGGGGAAGCAGTATTTT.

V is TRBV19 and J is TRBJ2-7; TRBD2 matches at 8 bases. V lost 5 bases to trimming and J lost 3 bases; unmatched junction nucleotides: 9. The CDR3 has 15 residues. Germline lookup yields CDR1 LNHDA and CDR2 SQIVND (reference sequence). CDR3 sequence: CASSYSTSAHYEQYF. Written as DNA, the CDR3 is TGTGCCAGTAGTTACTCGACTAGCGCCCACTACGAGCAGTACTTC. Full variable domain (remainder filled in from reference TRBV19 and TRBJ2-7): DGGITQSPKYLFRKEGQNVTLSCEQNLNHDAMYWYRQDPGQGLRLIYYSQIVNDFQKGDIAEGYSVSREKKESFPLTVTSAQKNPTAFYLCASSYSTSAHYEQYFGPGTRLTVT.

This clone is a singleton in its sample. The CDR3 DNA reads as TGTGCCAGCAGCTTTATGCAGGGGGCGGGTCAAGAGACCCAGTACTTC. Translated: CASSFMQGAGQETQYF. The V gene is TRBV7-9, the J gene TRBJ2-5; the match to TRBD1 covers 8 bases. V lost 3 bases and J lost 2; bases outside the gene matches: 8. The CDR3 contains 16 residues. Per germline, CDR1 SEHNR and CDR2 FQNEAQ (reference sequence).

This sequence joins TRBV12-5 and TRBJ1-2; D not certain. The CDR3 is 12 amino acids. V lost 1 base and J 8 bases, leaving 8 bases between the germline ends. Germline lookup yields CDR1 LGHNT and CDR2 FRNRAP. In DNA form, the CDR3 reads TGTGCTAGTGGTTTGGAAGAGGGCGGCTACACCTTC. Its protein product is CASGLEEGGYTF.

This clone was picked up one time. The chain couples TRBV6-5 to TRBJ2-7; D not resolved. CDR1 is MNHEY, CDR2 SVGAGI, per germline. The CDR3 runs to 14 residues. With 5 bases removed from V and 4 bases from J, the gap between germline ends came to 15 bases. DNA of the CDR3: TGTGCCAGCAGTAGAACATCTATGAGGTACGAGCAGTACTTC. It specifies CASSRTSMRYEQYF.

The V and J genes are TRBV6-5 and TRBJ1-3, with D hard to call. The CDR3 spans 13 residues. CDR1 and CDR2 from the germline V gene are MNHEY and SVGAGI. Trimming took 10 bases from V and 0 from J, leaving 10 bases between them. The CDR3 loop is CATSRASGNTIYF. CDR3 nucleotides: TGTGCCACGTCTCGGGCCTCTGGAAACACCATATATTTT.

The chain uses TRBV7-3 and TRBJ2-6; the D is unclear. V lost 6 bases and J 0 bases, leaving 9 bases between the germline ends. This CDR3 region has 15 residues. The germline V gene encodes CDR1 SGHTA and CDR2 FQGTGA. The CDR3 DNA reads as TGTGCCAGCAGTCCTTCATCCTCTGGGGCCAACGTCCTGACTTTC. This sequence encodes CASSPSSSGANVLTF.

DNA of the CDR3: TGTGCCAGCAGGGACAGGGGAGGCAATGAGCAGTTCTTC. Translated: CASRDRGGNEQFF. This chain joins TRBV6-4 and TRBJ2-1; TRBD1 matches at 9 bases. The germline V gene encodes CDR1 MRHNA and CDR2 SNTAGT. The trim removed 6 bases at V and 6 bases at J, leaving 3 bases unmatched. The CDR3 spans 13 residues.

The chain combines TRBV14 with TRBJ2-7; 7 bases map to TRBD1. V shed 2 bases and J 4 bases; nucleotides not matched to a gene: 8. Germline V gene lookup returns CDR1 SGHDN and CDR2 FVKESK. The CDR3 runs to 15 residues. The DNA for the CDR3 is TGTGCCAGCAGCCAAAGACAGGGCTCTCGATACGAGCAGTACTTC. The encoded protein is CASSQRQGSRYEQYF. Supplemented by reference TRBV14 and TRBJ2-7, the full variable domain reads EAGVTQFPSHSVIEKGQTVTLRCDPISGHDNLYWYRRVMGKEIKFLLHFVKESKQDESGMPNNRFLAERTGGTYSTLKVQPAELEDSGVYFCASSQRQGSRYEQYFGPGTRLTVT.

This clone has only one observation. CDR3 bases: TGTGCCAGTGGGGAGAGTGATCGGGACACTGAAGCTTTCTTT. Amino acid sequence: CASGESDRDTEAFF. The J gene is TRBJ1-1, the V gene TRBV9; D gene unclear. This CDR3 spans 14 amino acids. CDR1 SGDLS and CDR2 YYNGEE come from the germline V gene. With 8 bases removed from V and 3 bases from J, the gap between germline ends came to 17 bases.

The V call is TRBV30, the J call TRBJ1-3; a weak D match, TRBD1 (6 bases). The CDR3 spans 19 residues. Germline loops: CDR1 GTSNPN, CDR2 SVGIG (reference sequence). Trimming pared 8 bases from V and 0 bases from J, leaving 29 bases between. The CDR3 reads CASTDDRTGGFNSGNTIYF. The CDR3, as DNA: TGTGCCAGTACCGACGACCGGACCGGGGGCTTCAACTCTGGAAACACCATATATTTT.

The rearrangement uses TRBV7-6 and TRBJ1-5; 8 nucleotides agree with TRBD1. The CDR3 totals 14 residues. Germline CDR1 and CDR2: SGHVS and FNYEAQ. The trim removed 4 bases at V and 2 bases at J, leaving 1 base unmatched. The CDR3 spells CASSSGQGNQPQHF. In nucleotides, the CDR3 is TGTGCCAGCAGCTCGGGACAGGGCAATCAGCCCCAGCATTTT.

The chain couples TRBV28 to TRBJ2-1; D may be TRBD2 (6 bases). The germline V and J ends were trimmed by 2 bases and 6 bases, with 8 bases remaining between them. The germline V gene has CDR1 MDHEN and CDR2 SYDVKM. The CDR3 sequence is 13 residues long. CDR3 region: CASSLRGINEQFF. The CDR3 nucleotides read TGTGCCAGCAGTTTACGGGGGATCAATGAGCAGTTCTTC.

As DNA, the CDR3 is TGTGCCAGCAGTTACGGCCGAAACACCGGGGAGCTGTTTTTT. As protein: CASSYGRNTGELFF. This chain joins TRBV6-6 and TRBJ2-2; D not resolved. The germline gives CDR1 MNHNY, CDR2 SVGAGI (reference sequence). Trimming removed 2 bases at V and 2 bases at J, with 6 bases between. This CDR3 contains 14 residues.

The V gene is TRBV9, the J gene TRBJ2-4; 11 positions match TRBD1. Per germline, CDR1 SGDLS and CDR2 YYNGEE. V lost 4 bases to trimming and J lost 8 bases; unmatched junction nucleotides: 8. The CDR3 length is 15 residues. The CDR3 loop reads CASSTGQGAGDIQYF. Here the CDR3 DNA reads TGTGCCAGCAGCACTGGACAGGGGGCAGGAGACATTCAGTACTTC. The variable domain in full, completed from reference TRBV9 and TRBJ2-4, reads DSGVTQTPKHLITATGQRVTLRCSPRSGDLSVYWYQQSLDQGLQFLIQYYNGEERAKGNILERFSAQQFPDLHSELNLSSLELGDSALYFCASSTGQGAGDIQYFGAGTRLSVL.

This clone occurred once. CDR3 coding DNA: TGTGCCAGTAGTATAGTAGGGGGAGGCAATCAGCCCCAGCATTTT. Translated: CASSIVGGGNQPQHF. The chain carries TRBV19 and TRBJ1-5; TRBD1 might be the D (6 bases). The CDR3 sequence is 15 residues long. The V gene's germline CDR1 is LNHDA and CDR2 SQIVND (reference sequence). The V end was cut by 1 base, the J end by 2 bases, with 9 bases between.

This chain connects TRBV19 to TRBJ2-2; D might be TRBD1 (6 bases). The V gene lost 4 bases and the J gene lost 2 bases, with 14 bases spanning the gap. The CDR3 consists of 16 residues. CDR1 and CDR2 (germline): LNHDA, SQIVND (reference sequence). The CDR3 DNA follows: TGTGCCAGTAGTACGGACAGTCATCTTAACACCGGGGAGCTGTTTTTT. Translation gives CASSTDSHLNTGELFF.

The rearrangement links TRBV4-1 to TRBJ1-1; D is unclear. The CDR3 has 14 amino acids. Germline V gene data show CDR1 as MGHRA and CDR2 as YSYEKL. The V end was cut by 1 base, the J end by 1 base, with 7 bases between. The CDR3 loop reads CASSQVEGNTEAFF. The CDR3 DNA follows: TGCGCCAGCAGCCAAGTAGAGGGGAACACTGAAGCTTTCTTT.